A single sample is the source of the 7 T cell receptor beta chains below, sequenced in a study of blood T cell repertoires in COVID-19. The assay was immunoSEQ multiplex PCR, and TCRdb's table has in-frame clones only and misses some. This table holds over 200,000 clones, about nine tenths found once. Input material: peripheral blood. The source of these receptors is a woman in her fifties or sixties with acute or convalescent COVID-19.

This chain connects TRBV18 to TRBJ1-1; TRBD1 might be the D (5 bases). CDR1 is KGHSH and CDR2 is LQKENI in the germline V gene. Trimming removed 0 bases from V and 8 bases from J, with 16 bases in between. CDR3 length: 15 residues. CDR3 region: CASSPPGGGSGEAFF. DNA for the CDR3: TGTGCCAGCTCACCACCTGGCGGGGGATCGGGGGAAGCTTTCTTT.

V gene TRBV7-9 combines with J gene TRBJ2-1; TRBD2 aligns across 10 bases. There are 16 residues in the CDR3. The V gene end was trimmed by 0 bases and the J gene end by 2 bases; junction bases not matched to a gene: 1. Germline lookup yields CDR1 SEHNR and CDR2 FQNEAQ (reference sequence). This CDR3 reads CASSLAGLAAYNEQFF. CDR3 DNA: TGTGCCAGCAGCTTAGCCGGACTAGCGGCCTACAATGAGCAGTTCTTC.

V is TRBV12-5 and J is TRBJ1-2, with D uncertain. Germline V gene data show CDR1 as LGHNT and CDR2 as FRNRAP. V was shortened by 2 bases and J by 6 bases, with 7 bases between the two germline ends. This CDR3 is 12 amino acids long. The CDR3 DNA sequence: TGTGCTAGTGGTTTGCGAGGGAATGGCTACACCTTC. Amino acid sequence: CASGLRGNGYTF.

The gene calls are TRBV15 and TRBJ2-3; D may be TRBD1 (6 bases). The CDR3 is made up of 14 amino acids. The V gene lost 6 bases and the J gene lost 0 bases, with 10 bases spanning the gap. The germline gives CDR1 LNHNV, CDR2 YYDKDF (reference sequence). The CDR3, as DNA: TGTGCCACCAGGAGGGGGATTAGCACAGATACGCAGTATTTT. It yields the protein CATRRGISTDTQYF.

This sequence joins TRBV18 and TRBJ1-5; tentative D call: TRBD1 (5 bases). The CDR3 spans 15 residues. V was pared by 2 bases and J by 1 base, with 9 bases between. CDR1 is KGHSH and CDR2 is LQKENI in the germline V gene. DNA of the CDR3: TGTGCCAGCTCACCAGGGGGAGGGAGCAATCAGCCCCAGCATTTT. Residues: CASSPGGGSNQPQHF.

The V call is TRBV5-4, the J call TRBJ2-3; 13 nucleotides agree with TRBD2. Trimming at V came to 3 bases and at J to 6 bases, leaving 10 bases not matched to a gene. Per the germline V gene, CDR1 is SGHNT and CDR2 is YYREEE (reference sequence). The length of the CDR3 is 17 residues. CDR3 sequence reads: CASSSLLAGGPGDTQYF. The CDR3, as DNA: TGTGCCAGCAGCTCCTTACTAGCGGGAGGGCCTGGGGATACGCAGTATTTT.

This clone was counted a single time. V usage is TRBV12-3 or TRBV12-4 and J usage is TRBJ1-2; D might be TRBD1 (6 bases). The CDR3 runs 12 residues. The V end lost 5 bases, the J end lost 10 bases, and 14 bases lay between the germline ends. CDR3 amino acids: CASSRQVLDYTF. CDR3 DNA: TGTGCCAGCAGTAGACAGGTCCTCGACTACACCTTC.